This entry lists 10 T cell receptor beta chains sequenced from one sample in a study of blood T cell repertoires in COVID-19. The protocol was immunoSEQ multiplex PCR, while the TCRdb copy is restricted to in-frame clones and leaves out a portion. Among under 150,000 clones listed, about 84% were seen once. Source material: peripheral blood. Source of these receptors: a man over 45 with acute or convalescent COVID-19.

The gene calls are TRBV7-9 and TRBJ1-2; no definite D call. The V and J ends lost 3 bases and 7 bases respectively, with 15 bases between them. CDR1 SEHNR and CDR2 FQNEAQ come from the germline V gene (reference sequence). The CDR3 runs 14 residues. In nucleotides, the CDR3 is TGTGCCAGCAGCTTTTGGGAGGAGGATCTTGGCTACACCTTC. Its translation: CASSFWEEDLGYTF.

V usage is TRBV12-3 or TRBV12-4 and J usage is TRBJ1-2, with D possibly being TRBD1 (5 bases). This CDR3 spans 12 amino acids. Trimming left V 7 bases short and J 8 bases short, with 14 bases between. In DNA form, the CDR3 reads TGTGCCAGCATGCCCCAGGGATCCGGCTACACCTTC. This translates into CASMPQGSGYTF.

The chain employs TRBV19 and TRBJ1-5; 12 positions match TRBD1. With V trimmed by 3 bases and J by 6 bases, 3 bases remained unmatched. The CDR3 is 15 residues long. From germline, CDR1 is LNHDA and CDR2 SQIVND (reference sequence). CDR3 protein: CASSMGTGGLQPQHF. CDR3 nucleotides: TGTGCCAGTAGTATGGGGACAGGGGGCCTTCAGCCCCAGCATTTT.

V is TRBV28 and J is TRBJ2-2; 8 bases align to TRBD1. CDR3 length: 15 residues. V gave up 5 bases and J gave up 5 bases; unmatched junction bases: 7. Germline CDR1 is MDHEN and CDR2 is SYDVKM. CDR3 sequence reads: CASSSDRGGTGELFF. The CDR3, as DNA: TGTGCCAGCAGTAGCGACAGGGGTGGGACCGGGGAGCTGTTTTTT.

The chain has TRBV10-1 and TRBJ2-2; 13 bases match TRBD2. From germline, CDR1 is WNHNN and CDR2 SYGVQD (reference sequence). J lost 1 base, V lost 7 bases, and 12 bases had no gene match. This CDR3 is built from 19 residues. CDR3 DNA sequence: TGCGCCAGCACCGCCGGGACTAGCGGGGTCGGGGGGAACACCGGGGAGCTGTTTTTT. This translates into CASTAGTSGVGGNTGELFF.

This sequence joins TRBV5-6 and TRBJ2-2; perhaps TRBD1 as D (5 bases). Germline CDR1 and CDR2: SGHDT and YYEEEE. Trimming removed 1 base at V and 8 bases at J, with 6 bases between. The CDR3 sequence is 12 residues long. DNA of the CDR3: TGTGCCAGCAGCTTGAGGGGAGGGGAGCTGTTTTTT. Residues: CASSLRGGELFF.

The gene calls are TRBV19 and TRBJ1-1; TRBD1 might be the D (6 bases). Germline V CDR1 and CDR2: LNHDA, SQIVND (reference sequence). Trimming left V 4 bases short and J 6 bases short, with 12 bases between. This CDR3 contains 13 residues. The CDR3 sequence is CASSTQGRPEAFF. The CDR3 DNA is TGTGCCAGTAGTACACAGGGTCGGCCTGAAGCTTTCTTT.

This chain connects TRBV28 to TRBJ1-2, with a possible D match to TRBD1 (5 bases). The germline gives CDR1 MDHEN, CDR2 SYDVKM. The CDR3 is made up of 14 amino acids. The V end was cut by 1 base, the J end by 2 bases, with 8 bases between. CDR3 DNA sequence: TGTGCCAGCAGTTTATTACAGGTGAACTATGGCTACACCTTC. Its translation: CASSLLQVNYGYTF.

There are a few counts of this clone. V gene TRBV28 combines with J gene TRBJ2-3, with 8 bases matching TRBD2. The germline CDR1 and CDR2 sequences are MDHEN and SYDVKM. The CDR3 is 14 amino acids. V gave up 6 bases and J gave up 2 bases; unmatched junction bases: 4. CDR3 in amino acids: CASRPGGATDTQYF. Here the CDR3 DNA reads TGTGCCAGCAGGCCCGGGGGGGCCACAGATACGCAGTATTTT.

The chain carries TRBV6-4 and TRBJ2-3; possible D gene TRBD2, 6 bases. The CDR3 spans 16 residues. Trimming cost V 2 bases and J 3 bases, with 15 bases left between them. Germline V lookup: CDR1 MRHNA, CDR2 SNTAGT. In DNA, the CDR3 is TGTGCCAGCAGTGACGCGACCGGGGGTTTTACAGATACGCAGTATTTT. It encodes CASSDATGGFTDTQYF.